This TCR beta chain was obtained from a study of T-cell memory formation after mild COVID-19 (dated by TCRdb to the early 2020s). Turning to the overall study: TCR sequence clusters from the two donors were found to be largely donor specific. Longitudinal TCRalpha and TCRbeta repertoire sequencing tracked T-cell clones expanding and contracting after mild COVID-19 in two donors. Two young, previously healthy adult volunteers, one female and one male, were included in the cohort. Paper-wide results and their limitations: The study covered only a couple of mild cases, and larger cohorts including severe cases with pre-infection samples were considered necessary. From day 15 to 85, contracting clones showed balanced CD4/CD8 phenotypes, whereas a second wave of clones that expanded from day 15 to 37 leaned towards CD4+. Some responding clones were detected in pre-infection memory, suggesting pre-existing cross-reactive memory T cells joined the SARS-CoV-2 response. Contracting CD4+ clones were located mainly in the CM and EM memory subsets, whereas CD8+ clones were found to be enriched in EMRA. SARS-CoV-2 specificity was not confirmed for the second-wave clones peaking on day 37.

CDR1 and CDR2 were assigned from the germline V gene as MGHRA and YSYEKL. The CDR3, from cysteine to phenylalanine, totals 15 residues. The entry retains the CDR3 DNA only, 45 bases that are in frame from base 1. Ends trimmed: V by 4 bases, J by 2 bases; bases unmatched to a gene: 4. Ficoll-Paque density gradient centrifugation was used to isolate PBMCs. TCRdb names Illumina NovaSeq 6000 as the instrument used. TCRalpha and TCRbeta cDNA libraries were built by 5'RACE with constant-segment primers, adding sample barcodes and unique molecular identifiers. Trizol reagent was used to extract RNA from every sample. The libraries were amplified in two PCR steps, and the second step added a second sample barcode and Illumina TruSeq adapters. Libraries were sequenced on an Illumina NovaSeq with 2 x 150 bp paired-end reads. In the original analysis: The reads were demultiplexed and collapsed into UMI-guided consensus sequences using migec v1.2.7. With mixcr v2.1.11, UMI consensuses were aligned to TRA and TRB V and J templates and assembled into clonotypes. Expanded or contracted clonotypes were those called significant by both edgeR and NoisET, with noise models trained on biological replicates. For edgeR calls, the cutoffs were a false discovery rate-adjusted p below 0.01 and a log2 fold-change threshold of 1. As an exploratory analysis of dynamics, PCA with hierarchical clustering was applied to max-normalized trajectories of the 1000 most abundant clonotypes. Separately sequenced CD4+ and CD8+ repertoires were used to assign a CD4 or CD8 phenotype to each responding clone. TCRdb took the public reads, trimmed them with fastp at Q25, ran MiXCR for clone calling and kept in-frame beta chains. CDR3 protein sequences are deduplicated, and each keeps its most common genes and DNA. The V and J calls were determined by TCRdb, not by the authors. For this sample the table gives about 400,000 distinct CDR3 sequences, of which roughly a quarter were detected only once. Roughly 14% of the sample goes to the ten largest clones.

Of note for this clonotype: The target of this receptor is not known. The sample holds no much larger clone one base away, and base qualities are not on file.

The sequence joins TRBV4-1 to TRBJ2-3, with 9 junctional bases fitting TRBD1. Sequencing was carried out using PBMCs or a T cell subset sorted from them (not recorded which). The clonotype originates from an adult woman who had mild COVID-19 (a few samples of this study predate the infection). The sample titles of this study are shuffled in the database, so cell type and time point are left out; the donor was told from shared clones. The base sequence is TGCGCCAGCAGCCCCAGGGACAGGGTCACAGATACGCAGTATTTT. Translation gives CASSPRDRVTDTQYF.